This T cell receptor beta chain was profiled in a study of brain T cells in children with intractable seizures. The germline V and J ends were trimmed by 0 bases and 0 bases, with 9 bases remaining between them. The length of the CDR3 is 15 residues. Germline V gives CDR1 SGHRS, CDR2 YFSETQ. Only cases whose brain tissue showed the highest T cell transcript signatures were sequenced. The assay was immunoSEQ multiplex PCR, and TCRdb's table has in-frame clones only and misses some. Of around 100,000 clones listed, around 94% are singletons. The source of this sequence is a boy younger than two with hemimegalencephaly and intractable seizures. The V gene is TRBV5-1, the J gene TRBJ1-2; D is undetermined. Sequenced material: peripheral blood, taken at surgery. CDR3 loop: CASSLAPDPNYGYTF. The DNA of the CDR3 is TGCGCCAGCAGCTTGGCCCCGGATCCTAACTATGGCTACACCTTC.